This entry concerns a single T cell receptor (beta chain). Its cognate antigen is unknown. TCRdb's copy holds only in-frame clones and misses some; the assay was immunoSEQ multiplex PCR. The data show under 150,000 clones, with roughly 93% seen just once and 5.4% held by the top ten. The record originates from a study of T cell responses to AZD1222 COVID-19 vaccine. Study-wide results and caveats: There were repertoire samples only from the period after the peak T cell response. Baseline serostatus was positive in only a handful of AZD1222 recipients. The CD4 TCRs associated with vaccination extended across spike and predominated at 160-218 and 743-854.

Germline CDR1 is MGHRA and CDR2 is YSYEKL. CDR3 size: 14 residues. After removal of 2 bases from V and 5 bases from J, the junction contained 2 bases not matched to a gene. V and J are TRBV4-1 and TRBJ1-5; TRBD1 aligns across 8 bases. The input for sequencing was peripheral blood, taken on day 0 of AZD1222 vaccination. The receptor was derived from an adult in good health. This chain's CDR3 is CASSQRQGYQPQHF. The CDR3 DNA is TGCGCCAGCAGCCAAAGACAGGGGTATCAGCCCCAGCATTTT.